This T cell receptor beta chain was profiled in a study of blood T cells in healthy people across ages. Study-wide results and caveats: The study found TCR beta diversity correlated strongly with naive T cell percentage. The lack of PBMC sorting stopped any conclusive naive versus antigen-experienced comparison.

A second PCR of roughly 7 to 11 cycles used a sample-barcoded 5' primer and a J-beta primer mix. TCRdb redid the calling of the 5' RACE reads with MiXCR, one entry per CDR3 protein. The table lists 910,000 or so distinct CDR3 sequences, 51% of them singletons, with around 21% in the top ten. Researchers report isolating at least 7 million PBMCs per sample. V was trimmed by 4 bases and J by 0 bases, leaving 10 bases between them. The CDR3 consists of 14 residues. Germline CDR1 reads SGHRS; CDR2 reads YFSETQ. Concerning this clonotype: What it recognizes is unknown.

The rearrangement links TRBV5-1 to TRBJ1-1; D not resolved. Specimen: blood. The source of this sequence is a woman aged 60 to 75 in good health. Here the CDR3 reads CASSTGYMNTEAFF. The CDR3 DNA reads TGCGCCAGCAGCACGGGGTACATGAACACTGAAGCTTTCTTT. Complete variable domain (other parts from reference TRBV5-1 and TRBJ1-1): KAGVTQTPRYLIKTRGQQVTLSCSPISGHRSVSWYQQTPGQGLQFLFEYFSETQRNKGNFPGRFSGRQFSNSRSEMNVSTLELGDSALYLCASSTGYMNTEAFFGQGTRLTVV.